Listed here are 27 T cell receptor beta chains from one sample, sequenced in a study of control samples from healthy donors and cancer patients. Measured with immunoSEQ multiplex PCR; TCRdb has only the in-frame clones, and not every one. The sample holds roughly 170,000 clones, approximately 94% seen once. Sequencing was carried out using blood. These receptors were taken from a woman younger than 30 in good health.

This chain joins TRBV6-4 and TRBJ2-2; D gene uncertain. CDR3 length: 13 residues. V dropped 3 bases and J dropped 6 bases, with 8 bases sitting between them. The germline gives CDR1 MRHNA, CDR2 SNTAGT. In DNA form, the CDR3 reads TGTGCCAGCAGTGAAAAGGGTCCCGGGGAGCTGTTTTTT. Translating it yields CASSEKGPGELFF.

J is TRBJ1-1 and V is TRBV29-1; possible D gene TRBD1, 5 bases. Deletions cut 5 bases from V and 0 bases from J, with 10 bases between. Germline V lookup: CDR1 SQVTM, CDR2 ANQGSEA. The CDR3 extends over 13 amino acids. The CDR3 loop is CSVRGPMNTEAFF. CDR3 DNA: TGCAGCGTTCGGGGACCCATGAACACTGAAGCTTTCTTT.

The gene calls are TRBV4-3 and TRBJ2-7; the match to TRBD2 covers 7 bases. Unmatched junction bases numbered 7, after V lost 0 bases and J lost 2 bases. In germline, CDR1 is LGHNA, CDR2 YSLEER. The CDR3 has 16 residues. Here the CDR3 reads CASSQDPREHAYEQYF. For the CDR3, the DNA is TGCGCCAGCAGCCAAGACCCGCGGGAGCACGCCTACGAGCAGTACTTC.

This chain uses TRBV4-2 with TRBJ2-2, with a tentative D call TRBD1 (5 bases). Germline V gives CDR1 LGHNA, CDR2 YNFKEQ. Trimming cost V 3 bases and J 5 bases, with 13 bases left between them. CDR3 length: 15 residues. CDR3 region: CASSQLTDITGELFF. The CDR3 DNA reads TGTGCCAGCAGCCAGTTGACAGATATAACCGGGGAGCTGTTTTTT.

J is TRBJ2-3 and V is TRBV20-1; 7 nucleotides align to TRBD2. Losses at the gene ends were 3 bases for V and 1 base for J; bases not matched to a gene: 4. The CDR3 consists of 14 residues. The germline V gene has CDR1 DFQATT and CDR2 SNEGSKA (reference sequence). The DNA for the CDR3 is TGCAGTGCTAGTGGCGGGGGAGGCACAGATACGCAGTATTTT. Translation gives CSASGGGGTDTQYF.

The rearrangement uses TRBV2 and TRBJ1-1; the match to TRBD1 covers 9 bases. The J segment lost 11 bases and the V segment lost 9 bases, leaving 10 bases of the junction unmatched. Germline CDR1 and CDR2: SNHLY and FYNNEI. The CDR3 has 12 amino acids. The CDR3 nucleotides are TGTGCCAGGTCCCGGGACAGGGTTCGGGCTTTCTTT. Its translation: CARSRDRVRAFF.

CDR3 loop: CASSWGDRSDTQYF. The CDR3 coding sequence is TGCGCCAGCAGCTGGGGCGATCGGTCAGATACGCAGTATTTT. The chain couples TRBV5-1 to TRBJ2-3; D is possibly TRBD1 (5 bases). V shed 3 bases and J shed 4 bases, with 12 bases lying between them. CDR3 length equals 14 residues. Germline V gene lookup returns CDR1 SGHRS and CDR2 YFSETQ.

V and J are TRBV28 and TRBJ2-7; D is unclear. The germline CDR1 and CDR2 sequences are MDHEN and SYDVKM. The CDR3 runs 15 residues. The V and J ends lost 2 bases and 3 bases respectively, with 14 bases between them. The chain's CDR3 is CASSLGFAYFYEQYF. In DNA form, the CDR3 reads TGTGCCAGCAGTTTAGGCTTCGCATATTTCTACGAGCAGTACTTC.

The CDR3 nucleotides are TGTGCCAGCAGCTTAGATGGACGCACCGGGGAGCTGTTTTTT. Its translation: CASSLDGRTGELFF. The chain links TRBV11-3 to TRBJ2-2; D gene unclear. CDR1 and CDR2 (germline): SGHNT, YENEEA. V gave up 0 bases and J gave up 4 bases, with 6 bases separating them. The CDR3 spans 14 residues.

The chain recombines TRBV4-2 with TRBJ1-2, with D perhaps TRBD1 (6 bases). The germline V gene encodes CDR1 LGHNA and CDR2 YNFKEQ. V dropped 0 bases and J dropped 4 bases, with 9 bases sitting between them. The CDR3 contains 14 residues. The CDR3 sequence is CASSQDRGGYGYTF. CDR3 sequence (DNA): TGTGCCAGCAGCCAAGATAGAGGGGGCTATGGCTACACCTTC.

The rearrangement uses TRBV4-2 and TRBJ1-6, with a possible D match to TRBD1 (5 bases). Germline V gene sequence: CDR1 LGHNA, CDR2 YNFKEQ. The CDR3 has 16 amino acids. Trimming shortened V by 4 bases and J by 7 bases, and 17 bases separated the two germline ends. The CDR3 loop reads CASSPGAGSANSPLHF. The CDR3 DNA sequence: TGTGCCAGCAGCCCCGGGGCAGGGTCGGCGAATTCACCCCTCCACTTT.

The chain recombines TRBV6-6 with TRBJ1-2; tentative D call: TRBD1 (5 bases). The CDR3 has 15 residues. Germline lookup yields CDR1 MNHNY and CDR2 SVGAGI (reference sequence). Trimming removed 6 bases from V and 0 bases from J, with 14 bases in between. This CDR3 is CASSYTSTANYGYTF. CDR3 in DNA: TGTGCCAGCAGCTACACCTCGACAGCTAACTATGGCTACACCTTC.

The V call is TRBV19, the J call TRBJ2-3, with 8 bases fitting TRBD2. Trimming took 4 bases from V and 3 from J; bases not matched to a gene: 9. Germline values: CDR1 LNHDA, CDR2 SQIVND (reference sequence). This CDR3 spans 16 amino acids. The CDR3 DNA sequence: TGTGCCAGTAGTACCCGGAGTAGCGGGATGACAGATACGCAGTATTTT. Translation gives CASSTRSSGMTDTQYF.

This clone appeared once. The genes are TRBV7-8 and TRBJ2-1, with TRBD1 matching over 7 bases. V was clipped by 5 bases and J by 2 bases; unmatched bases: 6. Germline V gene sequence: CDR1 SGHVS, CDR2 FQNEAQ. This CDR3 is 15 amino acids long. The CDR3 DNA sequence: TGTGCCAGCAGCCCCAGACAGGGCCCCTACAATGAGCAGTTCTTC. Translating it yields CASSPRQGPYNEQFF.

The CDR3 is CASSPRAGNEQFF. As DNA, the CDR3 is TGTGCCAGCAGCCCCCGGGCTGGGAATGAGCAGTTCTTC. The chain links TRBV7-8 to TRBJ2-1; no definite D call. Trimming took 5 bases from V and 7 from J, leaving 12 bases between them. The CDR3 is 13 amino acids. The germline V gene has CDR1 SGHVS and CDR2 FQNEAQ. The full variable domain, completed using reference TRBV7-8 and TRBJ2-1, is GAGVSQSPRYKVAKRGQDVALRCDPISGHVSLFWYQQALGQGPEFLTYFQNEAQLDKSGLPSDRFFAERPEGSVSTLKIQRTQQEDSAVYLCASSPRAGNEQFFGPGTRLTVL.

The DNA of the CDR3 is TGCGCCAGCAGCCTCCGGGACACCTACGAGCAGTACTTC. Protein: CASSLRDTYEQYF. This chain links TRBV5-1 with TRBJ2-7; D might be TRBD1 (6 bases). The ends were cut back, 4 bases at V and 2 bases at J, with 10 bases in the middle. The CDR3 has 13 residues. The germline V gene has CDR1 SGHRS and CDR2 YFSETQ.

The chain joins TRBV19 to TRBJ1-1; tentatively, D is TRBD1 (5 bases). Trimming took 3 bases from V and 6 from J, leaving 11 bases between them. From germline, CDR1 is LNHDA and CDR2 SQIVND (reference sequence). The CDR3 extends over 13 amino acids. The CDR3 loop is CASSIGRGSEAFF. The CDR3, as DNA: TGTGCCAGTAGTATTGGAAGGGGATCTGAAGCTTTCTTT.

V and J are TRBV4-1 and TRBJ2-5, with a tentative D call TRBD2 (6 bases). Germline lookup yields CDR1 MGHRA and CDR2 YSYEKL. Trimming pared 0 bases from V and 2 bases from J, leaving 10 bases between. The CDR3 loop spans 15 amino acids. CDR3 residues: CASSQDRLEQETQYF. CDR3 bases: TGCGCCAGCAGCCAAGATCGACTAGAACAAGAGACCCAGTACTTC.

The J gene is TRBJ2-7, the V gene TRBV11-2, with a weak D call TRBD2 (5 bases). The CDR3 covers 15 residues. V lost 5 bases, J lost 4 bases, and 18 bases lay in between. Per the germline V gene, CDR1 is SGHAT and CDR2 is FQNNGV. CDR3 in amino acids: CASSPTSTGLYEQYF. For the CDR3, the DNA is TGTGCCAGCAGCCCTACCTCCACCGGACTTTACGAGCAGTACTTC.

The J gene is TRBJ2-1, the V gene TRBV2, with 13 bases lining up with TRBD2. Looked up from germline, CDR1 is SNHLY and CDR2 is FYNNEI. The CDR3 extends over 15 amino acids. J was trimmed by 8 bases and V by 4 bases; bases with no gene match: 5. Here the CDR3 DNA reads TGTGCCAGCAGTGCGACTAGCGGGGGGAGCGATGAGCAGTTCTTC. Its translation: CASSATSGGSDEQFF.

This clone has a single count. The chain is built from TRBV12-5 and TRBJ1-2; D not certain. The CDR3 length is 15 residues. From germline, CDR1 is LGHNT and CDR2 FRNRAP. The germline V and J ends were trimmed by 0 bases and 4 bases, with 12 bases remaining between them. CDR3 amino acids: CASGLVRATPYGYTF. The CDR3 nucleotides are TGTGCTAGTGGTTTGGTACGGGCGACCCCCTATGGCTACACCTTC.

CDR3 region: CASKASGRADTGELFF. CDR3 nucleotides: TGCGCCAGCAAGGCTAGCGGGAGGGCGGACACCGGGGAGCTGTTTTTT. V is TRBV10-1 and J is TRBJ2-2; 12 bases align to TRBD2. The junction had 6 bases not matched to a gene; V was cut back by 7 bases and J by 3 bases. CDR3 length: 16 amino acids. Per germline, CDR1 WNHNN and CDR2 SYGVQD (reference sequence).

The CDR3 reads CASSGVRGSNSYEQYF. CDR3 DNA sequence: TGTGCCAGCAGTGGCGTCCGGGGCTCGAATTCCTACGAGCAGTACTTC. This rearrangement joins TRBV25-1 to TRBJ2-7; D tentatively reads TRBD1 or TRBD2 (5 bases each). Germline lookup yields CDR1 MGHDK and CDR2 SYGVNS. There are 16 residues in the CDR3. Trimming pared 4 bases from V and 1 base from J, leaving 17 bases between.

The rearrangement joins TRBV5-6 to TRBJ1-5; D is unclear. V lost 1 base, J lost 6 bases, and 17 bases lay in between. CDR1 is SGHDT and CDR2 is YYEEEE in the germline V gene. The CDR3 spans 16 residues. The CDR3 region is CASSLYEVALGQPQHF. For the CDR3, the DNA is TGTGCCAGCAGCTTGTACGAGGTCGCTTTAGGTCAGCCCCAGCATTTT.

This rearrangement joins TRBV28 to TRBJ2-3; either TRBD1 or TRBD2 may fit D (5 bases each). This CDR3 has 16 residues. The V gene lost 5 bases and the J gene lost 5 bases, with 20 bases spanning the gap. Germline CDR1 and CDR2: MDHEN and SYDVKM. CDR3 DNA sequence: TGTGCCAGCAGTCCCTGGGACGGCTCCCCGGGAGATACGCAGTATTTT. Amino acid sequence: CASSPWDGSPGDTQYF.

The chain has TRBV3-1 (or the pseudogene TRBV3-2) and TRBJ2-3; D call uncertain. Germline-derived CDR1 and CDR2 are LGHDT and YNNKEL (reference sequence). There are 14 residues in the CDR3. V was pared by 4 bases and J by 0 bases, with 8 bases between. This CDR3 reads CASSPASSTDTQYF. The DNA of the CDR3 is TGTGCCAGCAGCCCTGCGAGTAGCACAGATACGCAGTATTTT.

This sequence joins TRBV9 and TRBJ2-3; 9 bases align to TRBD1. The CDR3 length is 15 residues. Unmatched junction bases numbered 8, after V lost 5 bases and J lost 4 bases. The germline V gene encodes CDR1 SGDLS and CDR2 YYNGEE. The chain's CDR3 is CASSFTGGAADTQYF. Written as DNA, the CDR3 is TGTGCCAGCAGTTTCACAGGGGGCGCGGCAGATACGCAGTATTTT.